The 28 T cell receptor beta chains listed next were all sequenced from one sample in a study of blood T cell repertoires in COVID-19. This table comes from immunoSEQ multiplex PCR, and its TCRdb copy is limited to in-frame clones, with some not included. Here the sample spans about 160,000 clones, 65% to 85% being singletons. Sequencing input: peripheral blood. Receptors originate from a woman aged 60-70 years with acute or convalescent COVID-19.

The CDR3 here is CASSMGQGGYTF. DNA for the CDR3: TGCGCCAGCAGCATGGGACAGGGTGGCTACACCTTC. This sequence joins TRBV4-3 and TRBJ1-2, with 9 bases that match TRBD1. Germline values: CDR1 LGHNA, CDR2 YSLEER. Trimming at V came to 5 bases and at J to 7 bases, leaving 2 bases not matched to a gene. The CDR3 is 12 amino acids.

This clone was recorded a few times. V gene TRBV28 combines with J gene TRBJ2-3; 9 bases match TRBD2. This CDR3 has 20 amino acids. Losses at the gene ends were 5 bases for V and 1 base for J; bases not matched to a gene: 19. Germline assignment: CDR1 MDHEN and CDR2 SYDVKM. CDR3: CASSPRGRRRASGGTDTQYF. Written as DNA, the CDR3 is TGTGCCAGCAGTCCCCGGGGGAGGCGGAGGGCTAGCGGGGGCACAGATACGCAGTATTTT.

In this sample, this clone turned up once. V usage is TRBV28 and J usage is TRBJ2-3; TRBD2 might be the D (5 bases). Germline V gene data show CDR1 as MDHEN and CDR2 as SYDVKM. The CDR3 has 15 amino acids. Trimming shortened V by 5 bases and J by 2 bases, and 14 bases separated the two germline ends. This CDR3 is CASSLAGDFTDTQYF. The CDR3 DNA reads TGTGCCAGCAGTCTAGCCGGAGACTTCACAGATACGCAGTATTTT.

The rearrangement links TRBV14 to TRBJ1-6, with a tentative D call TRBD1 (5 bases). CDR1 is SGHDN and CDR2 is FVKESK in the germline V gene. V dropped 4 bases and J dropped 3 bases, with 7 bases sitting between them. The CDR3 spans 14 residues. This chain's CDR3 is CASSRDFYNSPLHF. The CDR3 DNA is TGTGCCAGCAGCCGGGACTTCTATAATTCACCCCTCCACTTT. The entire variable domain, with the rest obtained from reference TRBV14 and TRBJ1-6, is as follows: EAGVTQFPSHSVIEKGQTVTLRCDPISGHDNLYWYRRVMGKEIKFLLHFVKESKQDESGMPNNRFLAERTGGTYSTLKVQPAELEDSGVYFCASSRDFYNSPLHFGNGTRLTVT.

This clone was found once. The chain employs TRBV2 and TRBJ1-1, with a weak D call TRBD1 (6 bases). Germline V lookup: CDR1 SNHLY, CDR2 FYNNEI. CDR3 length: 14 residues. V gave up 6 bases and J gave up 4 bases, with 15 bases separating them. The DNA of the CDR3 is TGTGCCAGCAGACGAGAGGACAGCGGCACTGAAGCTTTCTTT. It is translated as CASRREDSGTEAFF.

The CDR3 sequence: CASSSYSDLNYGYTF. The CDR3 DNA reads as TGTGCCAGCAGCTCCTACAGTGATTTAAACTATGGCTACACCTTC. The chain employs TRBV7-2 and TRBJ1-2; D not resolved. This CDR3 comprises 15 residues. The V and J ends lost 4 bases and 2 bases respectively, with 14 bases between them. CDR1 and CDR2 from the germline V gene are SGHTA and FQGNSA.

This sequence joins TRBV21-1 and TRBJ2-7; no DNA check was done on the table's D call, TRBD1. TRBV21-1 is given as a pseudogene. The CDR3 extends over 14 amino acids. The CDR3 is CASSKMAPSYEQYF. The CDR3 DNA sequence: TGTGCCAGCAGCAAAATGGCTCCGTCCTACGAGCAGTACTTC.

This chain links TRBV3-1 (or the pseudogene TRBV3-2) with TRBJ2-2, with TRBD2 as a possible D gene (6 bases). The CDR3 runs 15 residues. CDR1 and CDR2 from the germline V gene are LGHDT and YNNKEL (reference sequence). The ends were cut back, 3 bases at V and 4 bases at J, with 12 bases in the middle. The chain's CDR3 is CASSHVRGGTGELFF. CDR3 in DNA: TGTGCCAGCAGCCACGTCCGGGGAGGCACCGGGGAGCTGTTTTTT.

The genes are TRBV29-1 and TRBJ2-3; D uncertain. Trimming stripped 2 bases from V and 4 bases from J, with 13 bases between. This CDR3 comprises 14 residues. Germline V CDR1 and CDR2: SQVTM, ANQGSEA. CDR3 in amino acids: CSVEPDTVADTQYF. Written as DNA, the CDR3 is TGCAGCGTTGAACCAGACACCGTCGCAGATACGCAGTATTTT.

V gene TRBV30 combines with J gene TRBJ1-3; D is undetermined. Germline CDR1 and CDR2: GTSNPN and SVGIG (reference sequence). V was clipped by 0 bases and J by 3 bases, with 9 bases between them. CDR3 length equals 14 residues. The CDR3 DNA sequence: TGTGCCTGGAGTGTACTTCAGGTTGGAAACACCATATATTTT. Its translation: CAWSVLQVGNTIYF.

J is TRBJ1-1 and V is TRBV19; D gene uncertain. Trimming shortened V by 7 bases and J by 0 bases, and 3 bases separated the two germline ends. This CDR3 has 11 amino acids. Germline CDR1 and CDR2: LNHDA and SQIVND (reference sequence). The CDR3 protein is CASTVNTEAFF. The CDR3 coding sequence is TGTGCCAGTACGGTGAACACTGAAGCTTTCTTT.

This clone came up once. J is TRBJ2-2 and V is TRBV5-1; TRBD1 aligns across 10 bases. The CDR3 consists of 15 residues. Germline loops: CDR1 SGHRS, CDR2 YFSETQ. Trimming took 5 bases from V and 5 from J; bases not matched to a gene: 6. The CDR3 DNA reads TGCGCCAGCAGAGTGACAGGGGGCTGGACCGGGGAGCTGTTTTTT. This gives the protein CASRVTGGWTGELFF.

The gene calls are TRBV6-5 and TRBJ2-7; D is possibly TRBD1 (6 bases). Germline V gene sequence: CDR1 MNHEY, CDR2 SVGAGI. Trimming removed 2 bases at V and 3 bases at J, with 11 bases between. CDR3 length equals 14 residues. CDR3 sequence (DNA): TGTGCCAGCAGTTACCAGGGGAGCGTCTACGAGCAGTACTTC. Translation: CASSYQGSVYEQYF.

This clone turned up a few times. The V call is TRBV29-1, the J call TRBJ1-1; D gene ambiguous. CDR3 length: 19 residues. The V end was cut by 7 bases, the J end by 5 bases, with 35 bases between. Germline V gene sequence: CDR1 SQVTM, CDR2 ANQGSEA. The CDR3, as DNA: TGCAGCGCCTCCGGACTAAGAATTAGCGCCCTCCAGGTGGGAACTGAAGCTTTCTTT. As protein: CSASGLRISALQVGTEAFF.

The V and J genes are TRBV7-9 and TRBJ2-1; TRBD1 is a possible D gene (6 bases). Trimming cost V 0 bases and J 6 bases, with 15 bases left between them. This CDR3 spans 16 amino acids. Germline V gene lookup returns CDR1 SEHNR and CDR2 FQNEAQ (reference sequence). Here the CDR3 reads CASSLAKTGIGNEQFF. As DNA, the CDR3 is TGTGCCAGCAGCTTAGCTAAAACAGGGATTGGCAATGAGCAGTTCTTC. Full variable domain (remainder filled in from reference TRBV7-9 and TRBJ2-1): DTGVSQNPRHKITKRGQNVTFRCDPISEHNRLYWYRQTLGQGPEFLTYFQNEAQLEKSRLLSDRFSAERPKGSFSTLEIQRTEQGDSAMYLCASSLAKTGIGNEQFFGPGTRLTVL.

The genes are TRBV18 and TRBJ1-6; 11 nucleotides agree with TRBD1. Trimming removed 0 bases from V and 9 bases from J; junction bases left unmatched: 4. The CDR3 is made up of 16 amino acids. CDR1 and CDR2 (germline): KGHSH, LQKENI. Here the CDR3 DNA reads TGTGCCAGCTCACCACCTAATGGACAGGGGGCTTCACCCCTCCACTTT. This sequence encodes CASSPPNGQGASPLHF.

This chain joins TRBV5-3 and TRBJ1-5; D is uncertain. TRBV5-3 is labeled an ORF, and its function is uncertain. The length of the CDR3 is 14 residues. The V end lost 0 bases, the J end lost 10 bases, and 14 bases lay between the germline ends. CDR3: CARSLGQAVCPQHF. The CDR3 DNA is TGTGCCAGAAGCTTGGGCCAGGCAGTCTGCCCCCAGCATTTT.

The chain has TRBV5-1 and TRBJ2-7; a weak D match, TRBD2 (5 bases). Germline V gene sequence: CDR1 SGHRS, CDR2 YFSETQ. This CDR3 has 14 residues. V lost 1 base and J lost 2, with 10 bases in between. The CDR3 here is CASSLPGITYEQYF. Written as DNA, the CDR3 is TGCGCCAGCAGCTTGCCCGGGATCACCTACGAGCAGTACTTC.

The rearrangement uses TRBV28 and TRBJ1-2, with 8 nucleotides matching TRBD1. Germline CDR1 and CDR2: MDHEN and SYDVKM. The CDR3 consists of 13 residues. J lost 4 bases, V lost 5 bases, and 3 bases had no gene match. CDR3 sequence: CASSGDRSYGYTF. The CDR3 region has the DNA TGTGCCAGCAGTGGGGACAGGAGCTATGGCTACACCTTC.

The V gene is TRBV6-5, the J gene TRBJ1-5, with TRBD1 matching 10 bases. The V gene end was trimmed by 8 bases and the J gene end by 6 bases; junction bases not matched to a gene: 10. The CDR3 has 15 residues. Looked up from germline, CDR1 is MNHEY and CDR2 is SVGAGI. CDR3 amino acids: CASRLDRGKGQPQHF. DNA of the CDR3: TGTGCCAGCCGCTTGGACAGGGGGAAGGGTCAGCCCCAGCATTTT.

V gene TRBV10-3 combines with J gene TRBJ2-1, with 13 positions matching TRBD2. Per germline, CDR1 ENHRY and CDR2 SYGVKD. J lost 10 bases, V lost 3 bases, and 9 bases had no gene match. CDR3 size: 16 residues. The CDR3 nucleotides read TGTGCCATCAGTGACCCGACTAGCGGGGGGCTGAACGAGCAGTTCTTC. It specifies CAISDPTSGGLNEQFF.

V and J are TRBV19 and TRBJ1-2, with D perhaps matching TRBD1 (5 bases). The CDR3 runs 15 residues. V was trimmed by 5 bases and J by 4 bases, leaving 17 bases between them. Germline CDR1 and CDR2: LNHDA and SQIVND (reference sequence). The DNA of the CDR3 is TGTGCCAGTAGTTTCTCTGCAGGGTTTCCCTATGGCTACACCTTC. This translates into CASSFSAGFPYGYTF. Full variable domain (rest looked up from reference TRBV19 and TRBJ1-2): DGGITQSPKYLFRKEGQNVTLSCEQNLNHDAMYWYRQDPGQGLRLIYYSQIVNDFQKGDIAEGYSVSREKKESFPLTVTSAQKNPTAFYLCASSFSAGFPYGYTFGSGTRLTVV.

The J gene is TRBJ1-1, the V gene TRBV19, with 9 bases fitting TRBD1. The trim removed 6 bases at V and 5 bases at J, leaving 7 bases unmatched. The CDR3 contains 14 residues. Germline-derived CDR1 and CDR2 are LNHDA and SQIVND (reference sequence). CDR3 sequence: CASRRTGGWTEAFF. DNA of the CDR3: TGTGCCAGTAGGCGAACAGGGGGCTGGACTGAAGCTTTCTTT.

The sample holds one count of this clone. V usage is TRBV7-2 and J usage is TRBJ2-2; D possibly corresponds to TRBD2 (6 bases). Trimming cost V 2 bases and J 7 bases, with 14 bases left between them. CDR3 length: 15 amino acids. CDR1 and CDR2 (germline): SGHTA, FQGNSA. CDR3 region: CASSLTSFGDGELFF. CDR3 bases: TGTGCCAGCAGCTTAACTAGCTTCGGCGACGGGGAGCTGTTTTTT.

The table lists this clone with a count of one. The chain uses TRBV10-3 and TRBJ1-1; D ambiguous. The CDR3 spans 14 residues. Germline CDR1 and CDR2: ENHRY and SYGVKD. The V gene lost 2 bases and the J gene lost 3 bases, with 10 bases spanning the gap. Here the CDR3 DNA reads TGTGCCATCAGTGAGGGCGGGTCCCACACTGAAGCTTTCTTT. Translating it yields CAISEGGSHTEAFF.

J is TRBJ2-1 and V is TRBV10-1; the D is unclear. This CDR3 spans 14 amino acids. Deletions cut 0 bases from V and 6 bases from J, with 9 bases between. Germline CDR1 and CDR2: WNHNN and SYGVQD (reference sequence). The CDR3 here is CASSESPVGNEQFF. In DNA form, the CDR3 reads TGCGCCAGCAGTGAGTCGCCGGTTGGCAATGAGCAGTTCTTC.

The sample holds one count of this clone. V gene TRBV19 combines with J gene TRBJ1-1; 7 positions match TRBD1. The CDR3 is 12 amino acids. From germline, CDR1 is LNHDA and CDR2 SQIVND (reference sequence). J was trimmed by 7 bases and V by 10 bases; bases with no gene match: 9. In nucleotides, the CDR3 is TGTGCCACCAAGACAGGGTTTAATGAAGCTTTCTTT. This sequence encodes CATKTGFNEAFF. Variable domain in full (rest from reference TRBV19 and TRBJ1-1): DGGITQSPKYLFRKEGQNVTLSCEQNLNHDAMYWYRQDPGQGLRLIYYSQIVNDFQKGDIAEGYSVSREKKESFPLTVTSAQKNPTAFYLCATKTGFNEAFFGQGTRLTVV.

The J gene is TRBJ2-3, the V gene TRBV4-3, with 12 positions matching TRBD2. Unmatched junction bases numbered 4, after V lost 1 base and J lost 5 bases. The CDR3 covers 16 residues. From germline, CDR1 is LGHNA and CDR2 YSLEER. CDR3 in amino acids: CASSQGSTSGGDTQYF. DNA for the CDR3: TGCGCCAGCAGCCAAGGGTCGACTAGCGGGGGAGATACGCAGTATTTT.